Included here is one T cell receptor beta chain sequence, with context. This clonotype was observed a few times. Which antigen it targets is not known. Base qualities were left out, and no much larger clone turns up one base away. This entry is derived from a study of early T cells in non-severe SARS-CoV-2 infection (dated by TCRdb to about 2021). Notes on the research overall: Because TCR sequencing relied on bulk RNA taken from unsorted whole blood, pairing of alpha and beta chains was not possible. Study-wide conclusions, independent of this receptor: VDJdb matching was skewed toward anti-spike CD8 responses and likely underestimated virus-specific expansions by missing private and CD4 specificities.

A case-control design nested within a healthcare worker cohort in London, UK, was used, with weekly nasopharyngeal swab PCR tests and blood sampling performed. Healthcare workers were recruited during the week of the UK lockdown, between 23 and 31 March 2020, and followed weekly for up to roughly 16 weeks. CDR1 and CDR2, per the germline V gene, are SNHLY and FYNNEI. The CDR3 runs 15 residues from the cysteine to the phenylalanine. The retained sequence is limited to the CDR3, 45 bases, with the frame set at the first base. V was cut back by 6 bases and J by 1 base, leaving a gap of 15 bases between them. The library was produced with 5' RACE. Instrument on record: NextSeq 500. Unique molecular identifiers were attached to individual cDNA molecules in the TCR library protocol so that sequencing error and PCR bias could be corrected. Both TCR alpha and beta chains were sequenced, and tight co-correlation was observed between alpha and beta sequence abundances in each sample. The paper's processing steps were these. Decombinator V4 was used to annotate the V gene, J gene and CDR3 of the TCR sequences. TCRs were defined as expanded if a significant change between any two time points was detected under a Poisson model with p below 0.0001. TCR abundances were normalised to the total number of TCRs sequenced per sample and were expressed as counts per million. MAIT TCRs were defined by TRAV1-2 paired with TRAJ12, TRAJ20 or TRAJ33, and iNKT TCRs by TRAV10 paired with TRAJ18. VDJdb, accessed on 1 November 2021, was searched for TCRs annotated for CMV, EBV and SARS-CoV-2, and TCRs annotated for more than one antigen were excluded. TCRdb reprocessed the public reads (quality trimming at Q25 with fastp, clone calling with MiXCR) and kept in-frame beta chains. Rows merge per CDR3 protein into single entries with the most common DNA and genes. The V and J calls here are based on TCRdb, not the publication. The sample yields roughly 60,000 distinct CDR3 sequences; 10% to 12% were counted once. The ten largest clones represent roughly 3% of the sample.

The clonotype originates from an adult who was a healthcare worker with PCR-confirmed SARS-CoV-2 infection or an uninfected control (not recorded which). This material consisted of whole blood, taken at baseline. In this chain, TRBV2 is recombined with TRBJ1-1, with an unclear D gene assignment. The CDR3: CASSYRAGENTEAFF. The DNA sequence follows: TGTGCCAGCAGCTACCGGGCCGGGGAGAACACTGAAGCTTTCTTT.